This TCR beta chain was recorded in a study of CD8 T cells in ankylosing spondylitis. TCRdb ran MiXCR on the 5' RACE reads and lists one entry per CDR3 protein. This sample has roughly 39,000 distinct CDR3 sequences, with roughly 2.5% found just once. This clonotype was seen repeatedly, ten times or more. The antigen is unknown. Study results and limitations: A motif of roughly 8 highly homologous TCR beta variants was seen as apparently characteristic of ankylosing spondylitis blood.

The germline CDR1 and CDR2 sequences are SGDLS and YYNGEE. V trimming: 3 bases; J trimming: 2 bases; junction bases outside the gene matches: 2. The CDR3 totals 14 residues. This rearrangement joins TRBV9 to TRBJ2-7, with TRBD2 identical over 10 bases. This TCR was sampled from a male donor with ankylosing spondylitis or in good health (not recorded which). The sample consisted of blood, either unsorted or a sorted T cell fraction (not recorded which). The CDR3 DNA sequence: TGTGCCAGCAGCGGGACTAGCGGAACCTACGAGCAGTACTTC. Its protein is CASSGTSGTYEQYF.